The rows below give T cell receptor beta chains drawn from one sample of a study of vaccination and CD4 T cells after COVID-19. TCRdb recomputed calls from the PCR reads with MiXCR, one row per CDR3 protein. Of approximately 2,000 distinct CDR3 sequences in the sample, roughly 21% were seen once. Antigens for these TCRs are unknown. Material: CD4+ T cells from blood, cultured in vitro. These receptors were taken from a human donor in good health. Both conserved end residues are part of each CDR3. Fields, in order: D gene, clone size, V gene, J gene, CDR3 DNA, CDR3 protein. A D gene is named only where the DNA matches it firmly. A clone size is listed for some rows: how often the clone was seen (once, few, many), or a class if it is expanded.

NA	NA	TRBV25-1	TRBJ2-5	TGTGCCAGCAGTGGGGGGATCGAGACCCAGTACTTC	CASSGGIETQYF
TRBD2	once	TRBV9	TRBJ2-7	TGTGCCAGCAGCGTAGGGACTAGCGGGACCTACGAGCAGTACTTC	CASSVGTSGTYEQYF
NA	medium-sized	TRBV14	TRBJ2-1	TGTGCCAGCAGCCAAGTTGATGGGGTAGCGCAGTTCTTC	CASSQVDGVAQFF
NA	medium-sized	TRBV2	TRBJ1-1	TGTGCCAGCAGCGAACAGGGAGGCTACGTGGGCACTGAAGCTTTCTTT	CASSEQGGYVGTEAFF
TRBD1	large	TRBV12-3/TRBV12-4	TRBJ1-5	TGTGCCAGCACCCAGGGGGAGTTTCAAGGTCAGCCCCAGCATTTT	CASTQGEFQGQPQHF
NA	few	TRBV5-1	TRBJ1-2	TGCGCCAGCAAGATGGGGGGGGACTATGGCTACACCTTC	CASKMGGDYGYTF
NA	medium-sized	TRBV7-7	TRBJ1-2	TGTGCTAGCAGCTTGAGGGGTCTAGGCTACACCTTC	CASSLRGLGYTF
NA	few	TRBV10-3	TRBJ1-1	TGTGCCATCAGTGAATTCCGGACGGCAGAAGCTTTCTTT	CAISEFRTAEAFF
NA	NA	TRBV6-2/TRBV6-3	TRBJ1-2	TGTGCCAGCAGTTTTACGGGGAACTATGGCTACACCTTC	CASSFTGNYGYTF
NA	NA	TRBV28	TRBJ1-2	TGTGCCAGCACCAGCGGGCAGATCTATGGCTACACCTTC	CASTSGQIYGYTF
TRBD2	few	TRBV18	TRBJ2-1	TGTGCCAGCTCAGTGGGACTAGCGTCGAACAATGAGCAGTTCTTC	CASSVGLASNNEQFF
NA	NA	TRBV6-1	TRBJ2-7	TGTGCCACCACCACCACATACGAGCAGTACTTC	CATTTTYEQYF
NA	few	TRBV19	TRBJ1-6	TGTGCCAGTGCAGGTGGGCTCCGATCACCCCTCCACTTT	CASAGGLRSPLHF
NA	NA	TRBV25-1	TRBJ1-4	TGTGCCAGCAGTGAATATGGCCCCGGAACCGGTGAAAAACTGTTTTTT	CASSEYGPGTGEKLFF
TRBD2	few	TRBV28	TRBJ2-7	TGTGCCAGCAGGGTAAGCGGGGGGCTTTACGAGCAGTACTTC	CASRVSGGLYEQYF
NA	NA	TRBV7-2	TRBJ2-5	TGTGCCAGCAGCAGACTCGCGACGGCAGCCCAGTACTTC	CASSRLATAAQYF
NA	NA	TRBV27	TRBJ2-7	TGTGCCAGCAGCATGGGGATAAGCTACGAGCAGTACTTC	CASSMGISYEQYF
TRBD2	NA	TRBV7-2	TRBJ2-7	TGTGTCAGCAGCGAGACTAGCGGGGGGGCCTACGAGCAGTACTTC	CVSSETSGGAYEQYF
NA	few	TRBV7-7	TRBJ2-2	TGTGCTGATGCCGTTTCGGGACTGGGGTATGATGGCGGGGAGCTGTTTTTT	CADAVSGLGYDGGELFF
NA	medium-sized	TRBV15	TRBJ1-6	TGTGCCACCAGCAGAGACCGGGACGGGGGACCCCTCCACTTT	CATSRDRDGGPLHF
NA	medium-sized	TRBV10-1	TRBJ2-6	TGCGCCAGCAGTGTTGAGCGACGCTCTGGGGCCAACGTCCTGACTTTC	CASSVERRSGANVLTF
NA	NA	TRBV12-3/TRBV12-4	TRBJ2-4	TGTGCCAGCAGTTTAGGTCGACGGGGGCAAAACATTCAGTACTTC	CASSLGRRGQNIQYF
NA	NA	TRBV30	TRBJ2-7	TGTGCCTCTTCGAGGTACCCCTACGAGCAGTACTTC	CASSRYPYEQYF
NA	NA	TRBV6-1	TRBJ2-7	TGTGCCAGCAGGCCCGGGGGGCCGAGTACGTATCAGTACTTC	CASRPGGPSTYQYF
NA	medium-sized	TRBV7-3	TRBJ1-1	TGTGCCAGCAGCTTACAACGGGACACTGAAGCTTTCTTT	CASSLQRDTEAFF
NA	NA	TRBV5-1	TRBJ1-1	TGCGCCAGCAGCTTGGCATTCGGGGCCACTGAAGCTTTCTTT	CASSLAFGATEAFF
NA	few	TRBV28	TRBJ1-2	TGTGCCAGCACACGAGAGGCTAACTATGGCTACACCTTC	CASTREANYGYTF
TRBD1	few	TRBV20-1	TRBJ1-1	TGCAGTGCTGAAGGACAGGGCCATGTTGGGACTTTCTTT	CSAEGQGHVGTFF
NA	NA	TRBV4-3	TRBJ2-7	TGCGCCAGCAGCCAAGAGCTGGCGGCGGGGCAGTACTTC	CASSQELAAGQYF
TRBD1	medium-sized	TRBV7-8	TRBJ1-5	TGTGCCAGCAGCCCTCGGACAGGGGGTCAGCCCCAGCATTTT	CASSPRTGGQPQHF
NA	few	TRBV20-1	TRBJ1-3	TGCAGTGCTAGAGATTACAGGACTGGAAACACCATATATTTT	CSARDYRTGNTIYF
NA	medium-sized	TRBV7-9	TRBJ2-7	TGTGCCAGCAGCTTAGGGAGCTACGAGCAGTACTTC	CASSLGSYEQYF